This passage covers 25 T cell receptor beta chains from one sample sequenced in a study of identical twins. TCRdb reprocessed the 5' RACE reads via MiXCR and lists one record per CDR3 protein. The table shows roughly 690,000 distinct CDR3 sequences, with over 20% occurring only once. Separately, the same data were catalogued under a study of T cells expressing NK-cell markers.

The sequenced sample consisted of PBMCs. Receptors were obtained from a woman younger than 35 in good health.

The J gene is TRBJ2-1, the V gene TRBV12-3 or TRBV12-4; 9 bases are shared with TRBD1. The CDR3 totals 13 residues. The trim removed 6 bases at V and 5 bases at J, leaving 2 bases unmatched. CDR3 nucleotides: TGTGCCAGCAGACAGGGGGCGAACAATGAGCAGTTCTTC. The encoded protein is CASRQGANNEQFF.

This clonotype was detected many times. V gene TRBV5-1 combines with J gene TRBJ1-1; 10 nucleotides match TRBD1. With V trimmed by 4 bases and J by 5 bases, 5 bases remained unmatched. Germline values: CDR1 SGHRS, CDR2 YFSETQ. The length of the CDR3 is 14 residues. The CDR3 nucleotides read TGCGCCAGCAGCGTGGACAGGGGGGGGACTGAAGCTTTCTTT. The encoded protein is CASSVDRGGTEAFF.

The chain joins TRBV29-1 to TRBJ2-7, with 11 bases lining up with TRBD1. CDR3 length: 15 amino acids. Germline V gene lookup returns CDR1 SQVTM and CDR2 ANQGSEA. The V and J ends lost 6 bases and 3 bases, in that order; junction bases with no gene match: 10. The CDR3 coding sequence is TGCAGCGTAGAGTTGGGACAGGGGGGAGACTACGAGCAGTACTTC. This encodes CSVELGQGGDYEQYF.

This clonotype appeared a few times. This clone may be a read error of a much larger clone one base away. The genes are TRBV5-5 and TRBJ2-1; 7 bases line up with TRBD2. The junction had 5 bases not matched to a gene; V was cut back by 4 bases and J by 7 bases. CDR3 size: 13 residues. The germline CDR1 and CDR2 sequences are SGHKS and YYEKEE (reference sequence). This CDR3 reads CASSPTSWNEQFF. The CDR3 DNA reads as TGTGCCAGCAGCCCGACTAGCTGGAATGAGCAGTTCTTC.

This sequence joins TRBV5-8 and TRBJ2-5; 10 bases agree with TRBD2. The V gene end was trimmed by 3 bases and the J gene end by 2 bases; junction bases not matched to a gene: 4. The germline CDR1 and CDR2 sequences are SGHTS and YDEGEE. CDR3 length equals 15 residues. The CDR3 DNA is TGTGCCAGCAGCTACGGACTAGCGGAACAAGAGACCCAGTACTTC. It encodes CASSYGLAEQETQYF.

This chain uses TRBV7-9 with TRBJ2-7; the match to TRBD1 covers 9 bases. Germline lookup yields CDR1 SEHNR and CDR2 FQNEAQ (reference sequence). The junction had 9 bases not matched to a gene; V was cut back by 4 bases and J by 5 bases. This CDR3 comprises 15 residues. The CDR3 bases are TGTGCCAGCAGCTCGGCCGGGACAGGGTCCCACGAGCAGTACTTC. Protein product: CASSSAGTGSHEQYF.

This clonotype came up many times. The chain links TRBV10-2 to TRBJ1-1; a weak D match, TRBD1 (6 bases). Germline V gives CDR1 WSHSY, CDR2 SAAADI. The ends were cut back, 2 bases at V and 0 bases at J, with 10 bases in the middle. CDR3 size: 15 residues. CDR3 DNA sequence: TGCGCCAGCAGTGAGGGAGGGGACATGAACACTGAAGCTTTCTTT. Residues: CASSEGGDMNTEAFF.

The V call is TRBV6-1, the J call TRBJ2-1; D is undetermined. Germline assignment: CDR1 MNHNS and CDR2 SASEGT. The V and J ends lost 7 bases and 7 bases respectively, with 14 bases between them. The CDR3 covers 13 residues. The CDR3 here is CASMIFGANEQFF. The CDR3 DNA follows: TGTGCCAGCATGATTTTTGGAGCTAATGAGCAGTTCTTC.

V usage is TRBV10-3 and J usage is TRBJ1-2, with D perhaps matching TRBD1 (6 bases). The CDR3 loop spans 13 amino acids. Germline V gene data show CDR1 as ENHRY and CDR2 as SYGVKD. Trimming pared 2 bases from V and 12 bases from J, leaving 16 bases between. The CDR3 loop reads CAISERDTETNTF. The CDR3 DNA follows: TGTGCCATCAGTGAGCGGGACACCGAGACTAACACCTTC.

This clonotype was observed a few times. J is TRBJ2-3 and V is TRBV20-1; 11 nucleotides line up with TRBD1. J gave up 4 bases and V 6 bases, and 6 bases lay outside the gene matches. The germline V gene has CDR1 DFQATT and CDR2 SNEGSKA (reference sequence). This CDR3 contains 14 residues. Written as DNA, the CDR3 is TGCAGTGCCGGGACAGGGGGAAAGTCAGATACGCAGTATTTT. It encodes CSAGTGGKSDTQYF.

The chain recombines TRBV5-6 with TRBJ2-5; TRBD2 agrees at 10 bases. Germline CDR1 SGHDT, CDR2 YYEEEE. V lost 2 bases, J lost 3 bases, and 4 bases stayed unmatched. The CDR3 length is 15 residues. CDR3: CASSFPTSGEETQYF. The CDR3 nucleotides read TGTGCCAGCAGCTTCCCTACTAGCGGGGAAGAGACCCAGTACTTC.

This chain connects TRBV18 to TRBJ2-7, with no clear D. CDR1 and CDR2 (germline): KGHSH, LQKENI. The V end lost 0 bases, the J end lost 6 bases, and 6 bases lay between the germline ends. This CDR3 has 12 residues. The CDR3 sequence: CASSPPTSEQYF. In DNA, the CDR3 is TGTGCCAGCTCACCACCTACCAGCGAGCAGTACTTC.

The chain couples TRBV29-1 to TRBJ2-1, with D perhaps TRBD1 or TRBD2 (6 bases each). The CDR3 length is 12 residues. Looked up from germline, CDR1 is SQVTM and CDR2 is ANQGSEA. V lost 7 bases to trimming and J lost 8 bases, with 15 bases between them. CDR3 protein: CSAGQRADEQFF. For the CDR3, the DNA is TGCAGCGCAGGACAGCGGGCGGATGAGCAGTTCTTC.

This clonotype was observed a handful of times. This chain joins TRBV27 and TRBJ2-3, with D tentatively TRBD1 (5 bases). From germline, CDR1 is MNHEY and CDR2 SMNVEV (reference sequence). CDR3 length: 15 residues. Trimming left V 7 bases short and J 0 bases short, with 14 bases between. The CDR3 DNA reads TGTGCCAGCACCCCCAGACAGTTTAGCACAGATACGCAGTATTTT. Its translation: CASTPRQFSTDTQYF.

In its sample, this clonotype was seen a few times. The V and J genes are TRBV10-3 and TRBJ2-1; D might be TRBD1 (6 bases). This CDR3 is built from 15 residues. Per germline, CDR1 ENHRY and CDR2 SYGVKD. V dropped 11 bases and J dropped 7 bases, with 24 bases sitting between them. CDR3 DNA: TGTGCCTCTCAGGGGAAGCGAACGAGAGGGAATGAGCAGTTCTTC. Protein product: CASQGKRTRGNEQFF.

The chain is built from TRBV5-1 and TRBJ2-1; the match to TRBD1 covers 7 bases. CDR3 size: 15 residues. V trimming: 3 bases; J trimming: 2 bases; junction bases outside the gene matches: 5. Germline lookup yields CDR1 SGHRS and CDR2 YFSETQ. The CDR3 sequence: CASSSETGPYNEQFF. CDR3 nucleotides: TGCGCCAGCAGCTCTGAGACAGGGCCCTACAATGAGCAGTTCTTC.

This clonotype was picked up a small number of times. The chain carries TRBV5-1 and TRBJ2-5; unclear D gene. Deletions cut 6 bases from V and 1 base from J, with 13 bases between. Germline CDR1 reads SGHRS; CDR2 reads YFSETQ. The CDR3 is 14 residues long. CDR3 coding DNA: TGCGCCAGCACTACGACCGGTCCCCAAGAGACCCAGTACTTC. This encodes CASTTTGPQETQYF.

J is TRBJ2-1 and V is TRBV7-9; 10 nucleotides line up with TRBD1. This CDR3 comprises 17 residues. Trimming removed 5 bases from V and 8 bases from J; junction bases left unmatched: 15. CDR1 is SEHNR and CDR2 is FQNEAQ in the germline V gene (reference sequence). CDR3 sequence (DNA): TGTGCCAGCAGCCAAACCCTAGGACAGGGGGGAATATATGAGCAGTTCTTC. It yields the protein CASSQTLGQGGIYEQFF.

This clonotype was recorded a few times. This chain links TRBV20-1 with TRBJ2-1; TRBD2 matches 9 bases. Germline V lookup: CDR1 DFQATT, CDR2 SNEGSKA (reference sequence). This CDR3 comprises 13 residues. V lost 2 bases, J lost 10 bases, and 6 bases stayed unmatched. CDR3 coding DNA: TGCAGTGCTAGACTAGCGGGGCGCGAGGAGCAGTTCTTC. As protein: CSARLAGREEQFF.

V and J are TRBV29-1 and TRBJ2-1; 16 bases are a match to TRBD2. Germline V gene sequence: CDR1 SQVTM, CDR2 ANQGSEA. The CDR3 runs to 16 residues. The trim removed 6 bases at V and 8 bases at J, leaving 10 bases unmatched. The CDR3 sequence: CSVVGTSGRGLDEQFF. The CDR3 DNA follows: TGCAGCGTGGTCGGGACTAGCGGGAGGGGATTGGATGAGCAGTTCTTC.

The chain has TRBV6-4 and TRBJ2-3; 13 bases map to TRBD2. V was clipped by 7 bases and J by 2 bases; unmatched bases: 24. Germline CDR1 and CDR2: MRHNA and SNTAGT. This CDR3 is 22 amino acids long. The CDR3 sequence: CASTTLGLGQPGLAGPTDTQYF. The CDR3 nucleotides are TGTGCCAGCACGACCCTCGGGTTGGGACAGCCGGGACTAGCGGGACCCACAGATACGCAGTATTTT.

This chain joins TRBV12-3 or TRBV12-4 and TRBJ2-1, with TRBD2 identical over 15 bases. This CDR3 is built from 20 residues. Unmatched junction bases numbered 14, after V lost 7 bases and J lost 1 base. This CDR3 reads CASTPVTGTSGGQSYNEQFF. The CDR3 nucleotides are TGTGCCAGCACCCCTGTTACCGGGACTAGCGGGGGGCAGTCCTACAATGAGCAGTTCTTC.

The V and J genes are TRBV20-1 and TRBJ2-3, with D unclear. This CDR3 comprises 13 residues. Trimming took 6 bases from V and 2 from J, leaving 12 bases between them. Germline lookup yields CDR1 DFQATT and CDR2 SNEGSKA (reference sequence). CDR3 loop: CSAKGGNTDTQYF. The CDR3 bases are TGCAGTGCCAAAGGTGGAAACACAGATACGCAGTATTTT.

Here the CDR3 DNA reads TGCAGTGCGGACCATGGGATGAACACTGAAGCTTTCTTT. Amino acids: CSADHGMNTEAFF. J is TRBJ1-1 and V is TRBV20-1; D ambiguous. Trimming took 6 bases from V and 0 from J, leaving 11 bases between them. Per the germline V gene, CDR1 is DFQATT and CDR2 is SNEGSKA (reference sequence). There are 13 residues in the CDR3.

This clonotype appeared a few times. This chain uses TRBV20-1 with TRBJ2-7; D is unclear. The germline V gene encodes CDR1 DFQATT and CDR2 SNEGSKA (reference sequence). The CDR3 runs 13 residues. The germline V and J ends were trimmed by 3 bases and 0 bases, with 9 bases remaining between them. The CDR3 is CSASWRSSYEQYF. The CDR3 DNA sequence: TGCAGTGCTAGTTGGAGAAGCTCCTACGAGCAGTACTTC.